Sequencing of this T cell receptor beta chain was carried out in a study of cytomegalovirus exposure and HLA in healthy donors. Study-wide results and limits: Exclusion as indistinguishable affected some V segments, including TRBV6-2 and TRBV6-3. The authors later found most CMV-associated TCR beta chains appeared HLA-restricted.

Losses at the gene ends were 2 bases for V and 8 bases for J; bases not matched to a gene: 3. The CDR3 consists of 15 residues. Germline V gene lookup returns CDR1 ENHRY and CDR2 SYGVKD. The PCR contained 60 Vbeta and 13 Jbeta primers. Sequencing used immunoSEQ multiplex PCR; TCRdb keeps in-frame clones, though not all of them. The sample includes roughly 120,000 clones, around 82% of them seen just once. This clone was counted a few times. Its antigen is undetermined. Sequenced material: PBMCs. This chain uses TRBV10-3 with TRBJ1-6; 10 bases match TRBD1. This sequence was found in a man aged 40-55 years in good health and CMV-seronegative. The CDR3 protein is CAISETGTGDSPLHF. The CDR3 coding sequence is TGTGCCATCAGTGAGACCGGGACAGGGGATTCACCCCTCCACTTT.